Included here is one T cell receptor beta chain sequence, with context. What it recognizes is unknown. The sample originates from a study of T cell responses to AZD1222 COVID-19 vaccine. Across the whole study: Recipients boosted at about 4 weeks or about 12 weeks are pooled.

Findings and caveats of the study: Spike-specific TCRs gained breadth and depth after people received two AZD1222 doses. Along spike, vaccine-associated CD4 TCRs were found throughout, with dominance at 160-218 and 743-854. There were mostly white British donors and more females than males, and clonal diversity was possibly underestimated.

Clones were read by immunoSEQ multiplex PCR, and TCRdb kept only the in-frame ones, dropping some. The sample includes some 150,000 clones, just under 95% of them seen just once. The material was peripheral blood, obtained on day 0 of AZD1222 vaccination. The sequence was obtained from an adult in good health.

CDR3 in DNA: TGTGCCAGCAGCTGGGGGGCAGATACGCAGTATTTT. This encodes CASSWGADTQYF. The chain employs TRBV11-2 and TRBJ2-3, with D tentatively TRBD2 (6 bases). The CDR3 has 12 residues. Deletions cut 4 bases from V and 4 bases from J, with 6 bases between. Germline assignment: CDR1 SGHAT and CDR2 FQNNGV.